Listed below are T cell receptor beta chains from one sample, sequenced in a study of blood T cell repertoires in COVID-19. Using immunoSEQ multiplex PCR, the repertoire was profiled, and TCRdb retains in-frame clones only, with some absent. Of more than 60,000 clones in the sample, around nine tenths were seen once. Sample: peripheral blood. These receptors all come from a woman older than 75 with active or convalescent COVID-19. The CDR3 runs from the conserved cysteine through the conserved F or W. The order of the fields is V gene, CDR3 length, J gene, clone size, D gene, CDR3 DNA, CDR3 protein. A D gene is named only where the DNA matches it firmly. Size tells how often a clone was seen (once, few, many) or the class of an expanded clone, and some rows leave it out.

TRBV9	16	TRBJ2-2	.	TRBD1	TGTGCCAGCAGCCCTCCGGGACAGGGAATTGCCGGGGAGCTGTTTTTT	CASSPPGQGIAGELFF
TRBV19	13	TRBJ1-1	.	TRBD1	TGTGCCAGTAGTCCGCGGGACAGATATGAAGCTTTCTTT	CASSPRDRYEAFF
TRBV5-1	15	TRBJ2-3	few	.	TGCGCCAGCAGCTTTGCGCCTACCGGGGCAGATACGCAGTATTTT	CASSFAPTGADTQYF
TRBV10-3	12	TRBJ2-3	.	TRBD2	TGTGCCATCAGTGAGTCGGCGGGAGCGCAGTATTTT	CAISESAGAQYF
TRBV6-2/TRBV6-3	18	TRBJ2-3	.	TRBD2	TGTGCCAGCAGTTACTCCACTAGCGGGAGCCGTAGCACAGATACGCAGTATTTT	CASSYSTSGSRSTDTQYF
TRBV7-9	15	TRBJ1-1	.	TRBD1	TGTGCCAGCACGATATACCAGACAGGGACCACTGAAGCTTTCTTT	CASTIYQTGTTEAFF
TRBV7-2	15	TRBJ1-1	.	.	TGTGCCAGCAGCTTAGGGGACTCGCCGAACACTGAAGCTTTCTTT	CASSLGDSPNTEAFF
TRBV24-1	13	TRBJ1-4	.	.	TGTGCCACCAGTGAAAAGGGGTATGAAAAACTGTTTTTT	CATSEKGYEKLFF
TRBV10-3	17	TRBJ2-5	.	TRBD2	TGTGCCATCAGTGAGTCGATTCAGCGGGGAGGGGCAGAGACCCAGTACTTC	CAISESIQRGGAETQYF
TRBV25-1	15	TRBJ2-1	few	TRBD2	TGTGCCAGCAGTCTAGCGGGGACTTCCTACAATGAGCAGTTCTTC	CASSLAGTSYNEQFF
TRBV18	15	TRBJ2-1	.	TRBD2	TGTGCCAGCTCCTCGTTAGCGGGTCTTGGCAATGAGCAGTTCTTC	CASSSLAGLGNEQFF
TRBV20-1	16	TRBJ2-3	.	TRBD2	TGCAGTGCTAGTTGGTGGCTAGCGGGAGAGGCAGATACGCAGTATTTT	CSASWWLAGEADTQYF
TRBV6-1	14	TRBJ2-1	.	TRBD2	TGTGCCAGCAGACCTAGCGGGGGGGCCGATGAGCAGTTCTTC	CASRPSGGADEQFF
TRBV29-1	14	TRBJ2-3	.	TRBD2	TGCAGCGTTGACTTTCTAGCGGGGGGTCTTACGCAGTATTTT	CSVDFLAGGLTQYF
TRBV6-2/TRBV6-3	15	TRBJ2-1	.	TRBD2	TGTGCCAGCAGTTACTCCGGGAGGACCTACAATGAGCAGTTCTTC	CASSYSGRTYNEQFF
TRBV18	15	TRBJ2-5	.	.	TGTGCCAGCTCACCAGTATCCGGGGTCCAAGAGACCCAGTACTTC	CASSPVSGVQETQYF
TRBV2	14	TRBJ2-7	.	TRBD1	TGTGCCAGCAGTGGGGACAGGATAACCTACGAGCAGTACTTC	CASSGDRITYEQYF